The 12 T cell receptor beta chains in this list originate from one sample, sequenced in a study of T cell clonality in common variable immunodeficiency. Libraries were prepared by immunoSEQ multiplex PCR; TCRdb keeps only in-frame clonotypes and omits some of them. The sample includes some 40,000 clones, none of them occurring once. The sample consisted of peripheral blood mononuclear cells. These receptor sequences come from a person between 18 and 69 years old in good health.

This clone showed up many times. The read ends 3 residues early relative to the CDR3; the germline J gene fills the gap. This chain joins TRBV12-5 and TRBJ2-5, with 8 positions matching TRBD1. CDR1 is LGHNT, CDR2 FRNRAP, per germline. This CDR3 is built from 15 residues. V trimming: 1 base; J trimming: 1 base; junction bases outside the gene matches: 2. CDR3 protein: CASGLATGGQETQYF. The part of the CDR3 DNA that was read is TGTGCTAGTGGTTTGGCCACAGGGGGCCAAGAGACC.

This clone showed up many times. The CDR3 end falls 3 residues outside the read, so it is completed with the germline J gene. The chain joins TRBV30 to TRBJ2-7, with D possibly being TRBD1 (6 bases). This CDR3 has 13 residues. Between the trimmed V and J ends, which lost 0 bases and 6 bases, there was a span of 12 bases. Per germline, CDR1 GTSNPN and CDR2 SVGIG (reference sequence). The part of the CDR3 DNA that was read is TGTGCCTGGAGTGTACGGACAGCTATCGAG. This encodes CAWSVRTAIE. The whole CDR3 protein reads CAWSVRTAIEQYF.

This clone was seen many times. The read terminates 3 residues ahead of where the CDR3 ends, so the germline J gene completes it. The V gene is TRBV30, the J gene TRBJ2-7; the match to TRBD2 covers 8 bases. The germline V gene encodes CDR1 GTSNPN and CDR2 SVGIG (reference sequence). V dropped 0 bases and J dropped 2; count of bases not matched to a gene: 9. The CDR3 has 16 residues. The CDR3 region is CAWSVSASGFTYEQYF. The DNA read from the CDR3 is TGTGCCTGGAGTGTATCGGCTAGCGGGTTCACCTACGAG.

This clone has at least ten counts. The read falls 3 residues short of the CDR3 end, and the missing part is taken from the germline J gene. The rearrangement uses TRBV12-5 and TRBJ1-1; D call uncertain. The CDR3 loop spans 16 amino acids. The germline V gene encodes CDR1 LGHNT and CDR2 FRNRAP. The germline V and J ends were trimmed by 0 bases and 4 bases, with 15 bases remaining between them. The chain's CDR3 is CASGLVVNKHPTEAFF. The CDR3 bases that were read are TGTGCTAGTGGTTTGGTAGTAAATAAACACCCCACTGAA.

Many counts were recorded for this clone. Read coverage stops 3 residues before the CDR3 terminus; the germline J gene supplies the remainder. The chain carries TRBV18 and TRBJ2-2; possibly TRBD1 for D (6 bases). Germline CDR1 is KGHSH and CDR2 is LQKENI. The CDR3 has 17 residues. The V end was cut by 1 base, the J end by 2 bases, with 14 bases between. CDR3 DNA (partial): TGTGCCAGCTCACCACGTGGGAGCAGGGGCAACACCGGGGAG. Residues: CASSPRGSRGNTGE. The whole CDR3 protein is CASSPRGSRGNTGELFF. The complete variable domain, with remaining parts taken from reference TRBV18 and TRBJ2-2, reads NAGVMQNPRHLVRRRGQEARLRCSPMKGHSHVYWYRQLPEEGLKFMVYLQKENIIDESGMPKERFSAEFPKEGPSILRIQQVVRGDSAAYFCASSPRGSRGNTGELFFGEGSRLTVL.

The table lists this clone with many counts. Partial CDR3 DNA: TGTGCCAGCTCACCAGGACTAGACGAGACC. It encodes CASSPGLDET. The whole CDR3 sequence is CASSPGLDETQYF. This rearrangement joins TRBV18 to TRBJ2-5; 7 bases agree with TRBD2. Read coverage stops 3 residues before the CDR3 terminus; the germline J gene supplies the remainder. Trimming took 2 bases from V and 5 from J; bases not matched to a gene: 2. CDR3 length equals 13 residues. Germline-derived CDR1 and CDR2 are KGHSH and LQKENI. The full variable domain, with the rest looked up from reference TRBV18 and TRBJ2-5, is NAGVMQNPRHLVRRRGQEARLRCSPMKGHSHVYWYRQLPEEGLKFMVYLQKENIIDESGMPKERFSAEFPKEGPSILRIQQVVRGDSAAYFCASSPGLDETQYFGPGTRLLVL.

Ten or more counts support this clone. The CDR3: CASRKGAPDSPLFF. Incomplete CDR3 DNA: TGCGCCAGCAGAAAGGGGGCGCCGGATTCACCA. The J gene is TRBJ1-4, the V gene TRBV5-1, with 7 bases lining up with TRBD1. The sequence runs out 3 residues before the end of the CDR3; the remainder is reconstructed from the germline J gene. The germline gives CDR1 SGHRS, CDR2 YFSETQ. The CDR3 runs 14 residues.

This clone was recorded at least ten times. Coverage ceases 3 residues before the CDR3 finishes, and the germline J gene fills in the end. The rearrangement joins TRBV7-9 to TRBJ1-1; 7 nucleotides agree with TRBD1. Losses at the gene ends were 5 bases for V and 3 bases for J; bases not matched to a gene: 3. Germline lookup yields CDR1 SEHNR and CDR2 FQNEAQ (reference sequence). The CDR3 totals 13 residues. CDR3 sequence: CASSLQGDTEAFF. Incomplete CDR3 DNA: TGTGCCAGCAGCCTCCAGGGGGACACTGAA.

This clone was counted many times. The read comes to an end 3 residues before the CDR3 does, leaving the germline J gene to fill in the end. The rearrangement joins TRBV2 to TRBJ2-1; 11 positions agree with TRBD1. The CDR3 runs to 16 residues. Germline V gene sequence: CDR1 SNHLY, CDR2 FYNNEI. The J segment lost 5 bases and the V segment lost 7 bases, leaving 10 bases of the junction unmatched. The DNA read from the CDR3 is TGTGCCAGCACCCCGGGAAGGACAGGGGGCAACAATGAG. Amino acids: CASTPGRTGGNNE. The whole CDR3 protein is CASTPGRTGGNNEQFF.

This clone was found many times. Coverage ceases 3 residues before the CDR3 finishes, and the germline J gene fills in the end. The rearrangement links TRBV7-2 to TRBJ2-5, with D possibly matching TRBD1 (6 bases). In germline, CDR1 is SGHTA, CDR2 FQGNSA. V lost 5 bases, J lost 5 bases, and 15 bases lay in between. This CDR3 region has 14 residues. The sequenced CDR3 bases are TGTGCCAGCAGCAAGCAACAGGGTATTGAGACC. Translating gives CASSKQQGIET. The entire CDR3 is CASSKQQGIETQYF.

There are many counts of this clone. Sequencing ends 3 residues short of the CDR3 end; the germline J gene provides the rest. The rearrangement joins TRBV2 to TRBJ2-7; D uncertain. V was trimmed by 0 bases and J by 5 bases, leaving 8 bases between them. CDR3 length: 13 residues. Germline-derived CDR1 and CDR2 are SNHLY and FYNNEI. CDR3 residues: CASSEAHGNEQYF. The CDR3 bases that were read are TGTGCCAGCAGTGAAGCGCATGGCAACGAG.

The sample holds many counts of this clone. Read sequence stops 3 residues before the CDR3 end, and the germline J gene provides the missing end. The V call is TRBV4-2, the J call TRBJ2-7, with D hard to call. The germline CDR1 and CDR2 sequences are LGHNA and YNFKEQ. There are 12 residues in the CDR3. V shed 0 bases and J shed 3 bases, with 3 bases lying between them. CDR3 DNA (partial): TGTGCCAGCAGCCAAGACCGCTACGAG. It translates to CASSQDRYE. The complete CDR3 sequence is CASSQDRYEQYF.